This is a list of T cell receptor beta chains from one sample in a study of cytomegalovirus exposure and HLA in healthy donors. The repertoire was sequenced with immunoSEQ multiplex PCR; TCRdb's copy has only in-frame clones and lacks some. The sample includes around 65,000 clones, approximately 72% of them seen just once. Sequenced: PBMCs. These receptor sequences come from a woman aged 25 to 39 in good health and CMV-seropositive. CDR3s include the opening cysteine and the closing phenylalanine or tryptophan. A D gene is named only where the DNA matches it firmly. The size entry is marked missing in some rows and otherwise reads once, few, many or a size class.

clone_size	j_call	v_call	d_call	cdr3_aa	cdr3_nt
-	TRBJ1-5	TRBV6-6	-	CASSYKSGDQPQHF	TGTGCCAGCAGTTACAAGTCGGGGGATCAGCCCCAGCATTTT
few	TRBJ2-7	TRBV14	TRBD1	CASSTLDRGVYEQYF	TGTGCCAGCAGCACCCTTGACAGGGGAGTCTACGAGCAGTACTTC
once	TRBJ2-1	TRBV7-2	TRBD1	CASSLRGQGGNEQFF	TGTGCCAGCAGCTTGAGGGGACAGGGTGGGAATGAGCAGTTCTTC
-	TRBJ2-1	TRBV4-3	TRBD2	CASSQTLAGGYNEQFF	TGCGCCAGCAGCCAAACACTAGCGGGAGGATACAATGAGCAGTTCTTC
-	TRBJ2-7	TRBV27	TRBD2	CASRRVAGGLQGEQYF	TGTGCCAGCCGTAGGGTAGCGGGGGGCCTCCAGGGGGAGCAGTACTTC
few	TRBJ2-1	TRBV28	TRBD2	CASKFGAGGAYNEQFF	TGTGCCAGCAAATTTGGAGCGGGAGGTGCCTACAATGAGCAGTTCTTC
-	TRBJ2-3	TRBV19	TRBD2	CASSLGGVSTDTQYF	TGTGCCAGTTCCCTTGGGGGGGTTAGCACAGATACGCAGTATTTT
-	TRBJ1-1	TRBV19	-	CASSKRQNTEAFF	TGTGCCAGTAGTAAACGACAGAACACTGAAGCTTTCTTT
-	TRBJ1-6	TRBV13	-	CASSIVISRTGRSPLHF	TGTGCCAGCAGCATAGTGATTTCTCGGACTGGGCGATCACCCCTCCACTTT
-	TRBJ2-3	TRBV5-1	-	CASSLSSTDTQYF	TGCGCCAGCAGCTTGAGCAGCACAGATACGCAGTATTTT
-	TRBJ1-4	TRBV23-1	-	CASSQSKQNEKLFF	TGCGCCAGCAGTCAATCGAAACAGAATGAAAAACTGTTTTTT
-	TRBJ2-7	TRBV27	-	CASSFGADLYEQYF	TGTGCCAGCAGTTTTGGAGCGGACCTCTACGAGCAGTACTTC
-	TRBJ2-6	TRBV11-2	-	CASSTGPGANVLTF	TGTGCCAGCAGTACAGGGCCAGGGGCCAACGTCCTGACTTTC
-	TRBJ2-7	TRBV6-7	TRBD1	CASSSRQGVTYEQYF	TGTGCCAGCAGTTCTCGACAGGGGGTAACCTACGAGCAGTACTTC
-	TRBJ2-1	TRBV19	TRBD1	CASSPRQGVRANEQFF	TGTGCCAGTAGTCCCCGCCAGGGGGTAAGAGCCAATGAGCAGTTCTTC
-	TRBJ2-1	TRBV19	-	CASSEAPGSYNEQFF	TGTGCCAGTAGCGAAGCTCCGGGCTCCTACAATGAGCAGTTCTTC
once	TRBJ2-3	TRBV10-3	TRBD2	CAISGMGLAGLSTDTQYF	TGTGCCATCAGTGGAATGGGACTAGCGGGTCTGAGCACAGATACGCAGTATTTT
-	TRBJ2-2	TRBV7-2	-	CASSHDRTGELFF	TGTGCCAGCAGCCATGACAGGACCGGGGAGCTGTTTTTT
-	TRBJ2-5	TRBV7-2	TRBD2	CASSLGAGGRETQYF	TGTGCCAGCAGCTTAGGAGCCGGGGGGAGGGAGACCCAGTACTTC
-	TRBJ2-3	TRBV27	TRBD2	CASSFGTRSTDTQYF	TGTGCCAGCAGTTTTGGGACTAGAAGCACAGATACGCAGTATTTT
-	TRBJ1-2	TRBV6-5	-	CASSSDGDRYYGYTF	TGTGCCAGCAGTTCGGACGGTGACAGATACTATGGCTACACCTTC
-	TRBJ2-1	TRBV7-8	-	CASSLTRDGEQFF	TGTGCCAGCAGCTTAACGAGGGATGGTGAGCAGTTCTTC